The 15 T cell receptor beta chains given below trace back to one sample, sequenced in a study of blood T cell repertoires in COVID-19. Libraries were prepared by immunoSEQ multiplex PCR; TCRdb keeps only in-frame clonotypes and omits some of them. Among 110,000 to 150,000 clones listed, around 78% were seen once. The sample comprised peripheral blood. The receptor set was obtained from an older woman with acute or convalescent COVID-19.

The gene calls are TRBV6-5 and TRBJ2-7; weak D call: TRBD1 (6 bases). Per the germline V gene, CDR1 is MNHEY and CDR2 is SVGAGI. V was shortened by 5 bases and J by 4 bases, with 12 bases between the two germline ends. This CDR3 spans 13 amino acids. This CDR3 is CASSTSTGYEQYF. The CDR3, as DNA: TGTGCCAGCAGTACCAGTACAGGGTACGAGCAGTACTTC.

CDR3 bases: TGTGCCAGCAGCGTAGATGGGACTGCCTACAATGAGCAGTTCTTC. Translating gives CASSVDGTAYNEQFF. The rearrangement links TRBV9 to TRBJ2-1, with D possibly matching TRBD2 (6 bases). The V end lost 0 bases, the J end lost 2 bases, and 9 bases lay between the germline ends. Germline loops: CDR1 SGDLS, CDR2 YYNGEE. This CDR3 spans 15 amino acids.

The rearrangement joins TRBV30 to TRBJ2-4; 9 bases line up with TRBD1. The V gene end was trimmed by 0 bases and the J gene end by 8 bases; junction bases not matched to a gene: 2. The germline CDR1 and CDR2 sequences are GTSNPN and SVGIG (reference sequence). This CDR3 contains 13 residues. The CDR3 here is CAWSVWTGDIQYF. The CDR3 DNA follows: TGTGCCTGGAGTGTATGGACAGGGGACATTCAGTACTTC.

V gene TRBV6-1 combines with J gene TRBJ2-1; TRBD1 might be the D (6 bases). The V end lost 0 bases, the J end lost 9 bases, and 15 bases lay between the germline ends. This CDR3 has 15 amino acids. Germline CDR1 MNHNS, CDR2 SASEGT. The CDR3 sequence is CASSEAPWTVGEQFF. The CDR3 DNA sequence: TGTGCCAGCAGTGAAGCGCCATGGACAGTAGGTGAGCAGTTCTTC.

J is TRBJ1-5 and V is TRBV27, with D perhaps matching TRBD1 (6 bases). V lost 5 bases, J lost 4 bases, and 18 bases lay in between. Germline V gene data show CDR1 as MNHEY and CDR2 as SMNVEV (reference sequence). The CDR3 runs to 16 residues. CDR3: CASSPQGQGINQPQHF. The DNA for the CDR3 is TGTGCCAGCAGTCCTCAAGGGCAGGGGATTAATCAGCCCCAGCATTTT.

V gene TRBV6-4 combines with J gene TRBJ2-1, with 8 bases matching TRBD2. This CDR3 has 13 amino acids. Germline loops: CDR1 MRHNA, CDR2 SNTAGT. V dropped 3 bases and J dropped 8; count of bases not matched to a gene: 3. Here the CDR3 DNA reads TGTGCCAGCAGTGAATGGCGGGAGGATGAGCAGTTCTTC. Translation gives CASSEWREDEQFF.

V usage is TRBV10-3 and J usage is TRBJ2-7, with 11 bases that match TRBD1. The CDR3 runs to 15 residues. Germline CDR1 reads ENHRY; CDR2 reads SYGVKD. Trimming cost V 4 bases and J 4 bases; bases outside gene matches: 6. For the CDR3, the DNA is TGTGCCATCAGTGGCCCCGGACAGGGGGCTTACGAGCAGTACTTC. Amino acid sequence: CAISGPGQGAYEQYF.

The CDR3 reads CASSLRAEWRVPYNEQFF. CDR3 in DNA: TGTGCCAGCAGCTTAAGGGCGGAGTGGCGGGTCCCCTACAATGAGCAGTTCTTC. V gene TRBV11-2 combines with J gene TRBJ2-1, with TRBD2 as a possible D gene (5 bases). The CDR3 covers 18 residues. Germline CDR1 SGHAT, CDR2 FQNNGV. The V and J ends lost 2 bases and 2 bases respectively, with 19 bases between them.

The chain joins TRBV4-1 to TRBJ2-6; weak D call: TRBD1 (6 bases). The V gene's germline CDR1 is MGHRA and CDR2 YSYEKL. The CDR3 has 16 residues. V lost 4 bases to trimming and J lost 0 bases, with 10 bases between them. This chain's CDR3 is CASSPDSISGANVLTF. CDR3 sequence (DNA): TGCGCCAGCAGCCCGGACAGCATCTCTGGGGCCAACGTCCTGACTTTC.

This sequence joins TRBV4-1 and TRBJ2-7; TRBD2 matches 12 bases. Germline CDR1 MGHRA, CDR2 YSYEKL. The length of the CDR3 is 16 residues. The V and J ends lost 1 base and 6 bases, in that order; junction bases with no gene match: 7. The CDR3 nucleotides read TGCGCCAGCAGCCAAGCTAGCGGGAGGGTTGGCACCGAGCAGTACTTC. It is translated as CASSQASGRVGTEQYF.

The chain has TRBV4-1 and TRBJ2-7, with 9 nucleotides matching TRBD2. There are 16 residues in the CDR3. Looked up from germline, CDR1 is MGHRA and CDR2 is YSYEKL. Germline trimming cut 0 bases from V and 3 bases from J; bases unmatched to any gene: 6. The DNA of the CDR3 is TGCGCCAGCAGCCAAGATTTAGCGGGAGCCTACTACGAGCAGTACTTC. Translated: CASSQDLAGAYYEQYF.

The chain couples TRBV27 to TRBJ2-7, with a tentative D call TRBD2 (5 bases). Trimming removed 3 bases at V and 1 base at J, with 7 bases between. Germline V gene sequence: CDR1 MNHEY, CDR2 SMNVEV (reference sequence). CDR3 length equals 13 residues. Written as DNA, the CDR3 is TGTGCCAGCAGTTTCGGGAAATCCTACGAGCAGTACTTC. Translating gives CASSFGKSYEQYF.

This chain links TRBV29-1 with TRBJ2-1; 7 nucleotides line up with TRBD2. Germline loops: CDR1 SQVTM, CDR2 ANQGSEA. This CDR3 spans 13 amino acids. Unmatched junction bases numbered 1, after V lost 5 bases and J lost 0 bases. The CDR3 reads CSVREGSYNEQFF. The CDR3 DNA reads TGCAGCGTTAGGGAGGGCTCCTACAATGAGCAGTTCTTC.

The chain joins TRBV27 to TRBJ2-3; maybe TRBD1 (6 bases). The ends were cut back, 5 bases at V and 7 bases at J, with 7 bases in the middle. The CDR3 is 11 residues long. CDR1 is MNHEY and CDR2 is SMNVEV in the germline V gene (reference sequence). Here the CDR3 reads CASSRGNTQYF. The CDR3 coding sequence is TGTGCCAGCAGTAGGGGGAATACGCAGTATTTT.

The DNA for the CDR3 is TGTGCCAGCAGTTTCGGCAGGGCGGCCACTGAAGCTTTCTTT. Residues: CASSFGRAATEAFF. This chain joins TRBV27 and TRBJ1-1, with D maybe TRBD1 (5 bases). This CDR3 is built from 14 residues. Germline CDR1 reads MNHEY; CDR2 reads SMNVEV (reference sequence). Trimming pared 3 bases from V and 4 bases from J, leaving 12 bases between.